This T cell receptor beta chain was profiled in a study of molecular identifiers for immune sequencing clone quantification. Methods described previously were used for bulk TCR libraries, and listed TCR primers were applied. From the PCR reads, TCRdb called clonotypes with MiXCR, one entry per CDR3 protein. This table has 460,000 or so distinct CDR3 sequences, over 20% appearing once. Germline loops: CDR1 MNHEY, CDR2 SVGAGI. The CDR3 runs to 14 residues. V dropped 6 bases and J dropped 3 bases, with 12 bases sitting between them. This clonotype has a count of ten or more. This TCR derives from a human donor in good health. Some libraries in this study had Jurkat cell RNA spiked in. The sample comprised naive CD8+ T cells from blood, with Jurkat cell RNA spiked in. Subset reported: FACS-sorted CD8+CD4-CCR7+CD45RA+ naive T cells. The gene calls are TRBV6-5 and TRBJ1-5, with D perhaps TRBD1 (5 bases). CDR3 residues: CASSQGSPNQPQHF. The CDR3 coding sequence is TGTGCCAGCAGCCAGGGCAGTCCCAATCAGCCCCAGCATTTT.